These 32 T cell receptor beta chains were sequenced from one sample in a study of blood T cells in healthy people across ages. Alongside a J-beta primer mix, a sample-barcoded 5' primer served in a second PCR lasting roughly 6 to 11 cycles. TCRdb processed the 5' RACE reads anew with MiXCR; each CDR3 protein has one entry. Of about 930,000 distinct CDR3 sequences in the sample, 25% to 30% were seen once. The same data also contributed to another study, on T cells of mothers and their children.

The sequencing sample was made of blood. The receptors originated from a woman between 35 and 50 years old in good health.

This clonotype has only one observation. The rearrangement joins TRBV7-6 to TRBJ1-1, with D perhaps TRBD1 (5 bases). Trimming removed 3 bases from V and 2 bases from J, with 13 bases in between. CDR1 and CDR2 (germline): SGHVS, FNYEAQ. The CDR3 covers 15 residues. CDR3 in DNA: TGTGCCAGCAGCTTGGAGGGACTACAAAACACTGAAGCTTTCTTT. Translation: CASSLEGLQNTEAFF.

This chain uses TRBV7-2 with TRBJ2-1, with TRBD2 identical over 9 bases. The CDR3 contains 16 residues. V gave up 5 bases and J gave up 3 bases; unmatched junction bases: 8. CDR1 and CDR2 from the germline V gene are SGHTA and FQGNSA. Written as DNA, the CDR3 is TGTGCCAGCAGCCTTCTTAGCGGGGGAATCTACAATGAGCAGTTCTTC. This encodes CASSLLSGGIYNEQFF.

The V call is TRBV12-3 or TRBV12-4, the J call TRBJ2-5, with D hard to call. V gave up 8 bases and J gave up 5 bases, with 18 bases separating them. The CDR3 runs to 14 residues. Here the CDR3 reads CASSPNSVPETQYF. CDR3 bases: TGTGCCAGCTCGCCAAACAGCGTACCGGAGACCCAGTACTTC.

There are many counts of this clonotype. The rearrangement links TRBV7-9 to TRBJ1-1; D is unresolved. The V gene lost 1 base and the J gene lost 6 bases, with 6 bases spanning the gap. This CDR3 region has 12 residues. Germline V gene lookup returns CDR1 SEHNR and CDR2 FQNEAQ (reference sequence). Written as DNA, the CDR3 is TGTGCCAGCAGCTTAGGAGGGCCTGAAGCTTTCTTT. Its translation: CASSLGGPEAFF.

This clonotype was detected a few times. V and J are TRBV20-1 and TRBJ1-2; maybe TRBD1 (5 bases). CDR1 is DFQATT, CDR2 SNEGSKA, per germline (reference sequence). This CDR3 has 12 amino acids. V lost 6 bases, J lost 4 bases, and 12 bases lay in between. The CDR3 nucleotides are TGCAGTGCAAAGACGGGACTCTATGGCTACACCTTC. As protein: CSAKTGLYGYTF.

The genes are TRBV20-1 and TRBJ1-1; D is uncertain. There are 12 residues in the CDR3. V was pared by 3 bases and J by 1 base, with 6 bases between. Germline CDR1 reads DFQATT; CDR2 reads SNEGSKA (reference sequence). CDR3 DNA: TGCAGTGCTAGCAGACCGAACACTGAAGCTTTCTTT. Translation gives CSASRPNTEAFF.

Regarding this clonotype: This may be a read error, as it is one base from a much larger clone. The V and J genes are TRBV12-3 or TRBV12-4 and TRBJ2-7; TRBD2 matches 16 bases. CDR3 length: 17 amino acids. Trimming cost V 6 bases and J 7 bases; bases outside gene matches: 12. The CDR3 DNA sequence: TGTGCCAGCAGGGGACTAGCGGGGGGGGCCCTCTACAATGAGCAGTACTTC. Its translation: CASRGLAGGALYNEQYF.

This clonotype was observed a few times. This rearrangement joins TRBV12-3 or TRBV12-4 to TRBJ1-6; TRBD1 might be the D (6 bases). V lost 1 base and J lost 8, with 15 bases in between. CDR3 length: 16 amino acids. CDR3 residues: CASSLVHRVGDSPLHF. The DNA of the CDR3 is TGTGCCAGCAGTTTAGTTCACAGGGTAGGAGATTCACCCCTCCACTTT.

This clonotype was detected a few times. V gene TRBV9 combines with J gene TRBJ1-2; D unresolved. This CDR3 has 13 amino acids. Germline V CDR1 and CDR2: SGDLS, YYNGEE. V dropped 0 bases and J dropped 5 bases, with 8 bases sitting between them. The CDR3 nucleotides are TGTGCCAGCAGCGTAGACGCGGGATATGGCTACACCTTC. It yields the protein CASSVDAGYGYTF.

This clonotype showed up many times. The rearrangement joins TRBV6-5 to TRBJ2-1, with 7 bases that match TRBD1. V shed 6 bases and J 8 bases; nucleotides not matched to a gene: 10. Germline lookup yields CDR1 MNHEY and CDR2 SVGAGI. The CDR3 sequence is 14 residues long. The CDR3 coding sequence is TGTGCCAGCAGGCAGGGGGATTTATACGATGAGCAGTTCTTC. This encodes CASRQGDLYDEQFF.

Many counts were recorded for this clonotype. This chain uses TRBV9 with TRBJ2-5; TRBD2 agrees at 8 bases. V gave up 0 bases and J gave up 1 base; unmatched junction bases: 2. The CDR3 totals 15 residues. Germline assignment: CDR1 SGDLS and CDR2 YYNGEE. The CDR3 protein is CASSVGTSPQETQYF. In DNA form, the CDR3 reads TGTGCCAGCAGCGTAGGGACTAGCCCCCAAGAGACCCAGTACTTC.

The gene calls are TRBV4-1 and TRBJ2-7; the D is unclear. Trimming took 0 bases from V and 4 from J, leaving 7 bases between them. The CDR3 totals 13 residues. Per the germline V gene, CDR1 is MGHRA and CDR2 is YSYEKL. The CDR3 reads CASSQEPAYEQYF. CDR3 in DNA: TGCGCCAGCAGCCAAGAACCCGCTTACGAGCAGTACTTC.

This clonotype was seen only a few times. This chain uses TRBV20-1 with TRBJ2-1, with 7 positions matching TRBD1. V was pared by 2 bases and J by 8 bases, with 18 bases of the junction left unmatched. Germline lookup yields CDR1 DFQATT and CDR2 SNEGSKA (reference sequence). The CDR3 is made up of 17 amino acids. The DNA for the CDR3 is TGCAGTGCTAGACCCACGACAGGGAATGGTAGGCAAGATGAGCAGTTCTTC. It is translated as CSARPTTGNGRQDEQFF.

Of note for this clonotype: A read error may produce the germline difference seen at one junction end. The chain carries TRBV7-3 and TRBJ1-2; 8 positions match TRBD1. Germline CDR1 and CDR2: SGHTA and FQGTGA. This CDR3 spans 14 amino acids. CDR3 residues: CSSSQADRADGHTF. The CDR3 DNA is TGTTCCAGCAGTCAGGCGGACAGGGCGGATGGCCACACCTTC.

The sample holds a few counts of this clonotype. V and J are TRBV20-1 and TRBJ2-3; 9 bases are shared with TRBD1. The V and J ends lost 0 bases and 4 bases, in that order; junction bases with no gene match: 11. The length of the CDR3 is 17 residues. Per germline, CDR1 DFQATT and CDR2 SNEGSKA (reference sequence). The CDR3 spells CSARDHGTGIVADTQYF. The CDR3 region has the DNA TGCAGTGCTAGAGATCATGGGACAGGGATTGTTGCAGATACGCAGTATTTT.

This clonotype was counted only a few times. V usage is TRBV18 and J usage is TRBJ2-1, with TRBD2 as a possible D gene (6 bases). Trimming removed 6 bases from V and 5 bases from J, with 11 bases in between. The CDR3 length is 13 residues. The V gene's germline CDR1 is KGHSH and CDR2 LQKENI. The CDR3 sequence is CASSTGLNNEQFF. The CDR3 DNA reads as TGTGCCAGCTCGACGGGACTTAACAATGAGCAGTTCTTC.

This clonotype was found a few times. The J gene is TRBJ2-7, the V gene TRBV28, with a weak D call TRBD1 (7 bases). Germline V gives CDR1 MDHEN, CDR2 SYDVKM. The CDR3 loop spans 14 amino acids. V shed 2 bases and J shed 4 bases, with 12 bases lying between them. The CDR3 reads CASSLIQGGYEQYF. The CDR3 DNA reads as TGTGCCAGCAGTTTAATTCAGGGGGGATACGAGCAGTACTTC.

V usage is TRBV2 and J usage is TRBJ2-1, with D possibly TRBD1 on 5 matching bases. The V end lost 2 bases, the J end lost 6 bases, and 14 bases lay between the germline ends. There are 15 residues in the CDR3. Germline V lookup: CDR1 SNHLY, CDR2 FYNNEI. As DNA, the CDR3 is TGTGCCAGCAGTGAACAAAGGGGATCCGGCAATGAGCAGTTCTTC. Protein sequence: CASSEQRGSGNEQFF.

This clonotype turned up a few times. This chain joins TRBV20-1 and TRBJ2-7, with TRBD2 identical over 10 bases. With V trimmed by 1 base and J by 9 bases, 12 bases remained unmatched. CDR1 is DFQATT and CDR2 is SNEGSKA in the germline V gene (reference sequence). The CDR3 has 15 amino acids. CDR3: CSARGGTSEILGQYF. The CDR3 DNA reads as TGCAGTGCTAGAGGCGGGACTAGCGAAATACTTGGGCAGTACTTC.

This clonotype was recorded at least ten times. The V gene is TRBV6-5, the J gene TRBJ1-4; the match to TRBD1 covers 10 bases. Looked up from germline, CDR1 is MNHEY and CDR2 is SVGAGI. V lost 2 bases to trimming and J lost 7 bases; unmatched junction nucleotides: 4. CDR3 length equals 15 residues. The CDR3 nucleotides are TGTGCCAGCAGTTACCGGACAGGGGGACGTGAAAAACTGTTTTTT. This encodes CASSYRTGGREKLFF.

This clonotype was recorded a few times. The rearrangement joins TRBV4-1 to TRBJ2-1, with 7 bases lining up with TRBD1. This CDR3 has 15 amino acids. The ends lost 1 base at V and 2 bases at J; junction bases unmatched: 2. CDR1 and CDR2 (germline): MGHRA, YSYEKL. CDR3 sequence: CASSQGTGPYNEQFF. CDR3 bases: TGCGCCAGCAGCCAAGGGACAGGCCCCTACAATGAGCAGTTCTTC.

CDR3: CASSSRDRSSYNSPLHF. The CDR3 DNA reads as TGTGCCAGCAGTTCCCGGGACAGGAGCTCCTATAATTCACCCCTCCACTTT. V and J are TRBV28 and TRBJ1-6; 8 bases are shared with TRBD1. The CDR3 sequence is 17 residues long. CDR1 MDHEN and CDR2 SYDVKM come from the germline V gene. The J segment lost 0 bases and the V segment lost 4 bases, leaving 5 bases of the junction unmatched.

This clonotype has only a few counts. The V gene is TRBV9, the J gene TRBJ2-7; D is perhaps TRBD1 (6 bases). CDR3 length: 14 amino acids. Trimming removed 3 bases at V and 1 base at J, with 11 bases between. CDR1 is SGDLS, CDR2 YYNGEE, per germline. DNA of the CDR3: TGTGCCAGCAGCGAGGCACAGGGATCCTACGAGCAGTACTTC. Translating gives CASSEAQGSYEQYF.

This chain connects TRBV2 to TRBJ2-1; perhaps D is TRBD1 or TRBD2 (5 bases each). The germline CDR1 and CDR2 sequences are SNHLY and FYNNEI. This CDR3 has 14 residues. V dropped 10 bases and J dropped 9 bases, with 22 bases sitting between them. The CDR3 DNA sequence: TGTGCCACCCTGAGGGACGGGGTGGATGGTGAGCAGTTCTTC. This encodes CATLRDGVDGEQFF.

The table lists this clonotype with many counts. The V gene is TRBV9, the J gene TRBJ2-1; 8 nucleotides agree with TRBD1. Germline values: CDR1 SGDLS, CDR2 YYNGEE. This CDR3 has 16 amino acids. The V segment lost 0 bases and the J segment 8 bases; nucleotides outside the gene matches: 10. CDR3 sequence reads: CASSVASGGQIDEQFF. CDR3 bases: TGTGCCAGCAGCGTAGCTTCAGGGGGCCAAATTGATGAGCAGTTCTTC.

To note about this clonotype: With a much larger clone just one base away, this may be a read error. The chain uses TRBV20-1 and TRBJ1-1; no firm D call. The CDR3 covers 12 residues. Per germline, CDR1 DFQATT and CDR2 SNEGSKA (reference sequence). Here the CDR3 reads CRVPTLNTEAFF. In DNA, the CDR3 is TGCAGGGTCCCTACCTTGAACACTGAAGCTTTCTTT.

As concerns this clonotype: At one of its ends the junction is not consistent with the germline gene, which may arise from a read error. The chain carries TRBV18 and TRBJ2-1; D not certain. The CDR3 covers 15 residues. In germline, CDR1 is KGHSH, CDR2 LQKENI. CDR3 bases: TGTGCCAGCGCACCGGCACAGTCGTCCTACAATGAGCAGTTCTTC. This gives the protein CASAPAQSSYNEQFF. Together with reference TRBV18 and TRBJ2-1, the CDR3 gives the full variable domain: NAGVMQNPRHLVRRRGQEARLRCSPMKGHSHVYWYRQLPEEGLKFMVYLQKENIIDESGMPKERFSAEFPKEGPSILRIQQVVRGDSAAYFCASAPAQSSYNEQFFGPGTRLTVL.

The chain links TRBV5-1 to TRBJ1-4; 7 bases are a match to TRBD1. Germline values: CDR1 SGHRS, CDR2 YFSETQ. The CDR3 consists of 14 residues. After removal of 4 bases from V and 5 bases from J, the junction contained 5 bases not matched to a gene. CDR3 sequence (DNA): TGCGCCAGCAGCAGGGACAGCAAGAATGAAAAACTGTTTTTT. Translated, it gives CASSRDSKNEKLFF.

Remarks on this clonotype: A single base separates this from a much larger clone, so it may be a read error. V is TRBV6-6 and J is TRBJ2-3, with 8 nucleotides matching TRBD1. The CDR3 is made up of 15 amino acids. Looked up from germline, CDR1 is MNHNY and CDR2 is SVGAGI (reference sequence). The chain's CDR3 is CVSSYQGARSDTQYF. DNA for the CDR3: TGTGTCAGCAGTTACCAGGGGGCAAGATCGGATACGCAGTATTTT.

Here the CDR3 reads CASRLLGGAYEQYF. CDR3 bases: TGTGCCAGCAGGTTGCTGGGGGGGGCCTACGAGCAGTACTTC. The chain is built from TRBV27 and TRBJ2-4, with 7 bases that match TRBD2. The DNA end is more similar to TRBJ2-7, so the J call may be wrong. The CDR3 is 14 amino acids. The germline CDR1 and CDR2 sequences are MNHEY and SMNVEV (reference sequence).

The genes are TRBV28 and TRBJ1-1; no clear D gene. The CDR3 is made up of 16 amino acids. Germline CDR1 is MDHEN and CDR2 is SYDVKM. With 4 bases removed from V and 1 base from J, the gap between germline ends came to 16 bases. This chain's CDR3 is CASSSPRRETNTEAFF. CDR3 nucleotide sequence: TGTGCCAGCAGTTCCCCTAGGAGGGAGACGAACACTGAAGCTTTCTTT.

This sequence joins TRBV28 and TRBJ2-3, with D tentatively TRBD2 (7 bases). V was cut by 6 bases and J by 4 bases, with 17 bases left in between. The CDR3 is 15 residues long. Germline V gives CDR1 MDHEN, CDR2 SYDVKM. CDR3 DNA: TGTGCCAGCAGCCAGGGGCGGGGGAAGCCAGATACGCAGTATTTT. This sequence encodes CASSQGRGKPDTQYF.